This entry concerns a single TCR beta chain. Original processing methods: Reference gene primer amplification gave nucleated cell count estimates. Profiled with immunoSEQ multiplex PCR; TCRdb holds only in-frame clones, not every one. V and J calls and clone size are those listed in that table; D and trimming were worked out from the DNA. The repertoire includes approximately 40,000 clones, about 80% of them detected once, and less than 50% sits in the top ten. The CDR3 contains 13 residues. The V and J ends lost 4 bases and 0 bases respectively, with 6 bases between them. The sample is drawn from a study of blood T cell repertoires in COVID-19.

The V gene is TRBV12-3 or TRBV12-4, the J gene TRBJ2-5; D gene ambiguous. The clonotype originates from a human donor in a cohort sampled during active COVID-19. Sequenced: peripheral blood. The CDR3 coding sequence is TGTGCCAGCAGTTACCAGGACCAAGAGACCCAGTACTTC. This codes for CASSYQDQETQYF.